The rows below give T cell receptor beta chains drawn from one sample of a study of blood T cells in healthy people across ages. Using its own MiXCR run on the 5' RACE reads, TCRdb lists one record per CDR3 protein. The sample holds approximately 1,700,000 distinct CDR3 sequences, roughly two fifths seen once. The specimen sequenced was blood. Receptors were obtained from a human donor in good health. CDR3s include the opening cysteine and the closing phenylalanine or tryptophan. Each record gives: V gene, J gene, CDR3 length, clone size, D gene, CDR3 DNA, CDR3 protein. D genes are given only for firm matches. The size of a clone is reported for some rows only, either as once, few or many, or as a class for expanded clones.

v_gene: TRBV20-1
j_gene: TRBJ2-7
len: 14
abundance: NA
d_gene: NA
CDR3nt: TGCAGTGCCAGAGGACTGGGGGGACCCTACGAGCAGTACTTC
CDR3aa: CSARGLGGPYEQYF

v_gene: TRBV7-2
j_gene: TRBJ2-5
len: 15
abundance: few
d_gene: TRBD2
CDR3nt: TGTGCCAGCAGCTCAACTAGCGGGGGCCCCGAGGCCCAGTACTTC
CDR3aa: CASSSTSGGPEAQYF

v_gene: TRBV6-5
j_gene: TRBJ2-5
len: 15
abundance: NA
d_gene: TRBD1
CDR3nt: TGTGCCAGCGAGGGGACAGGGGGCGCCGGAAAGACCCAGTACTTC
CDR3aa: CASEGTGGAGKTQYF

v_gene: TRBV2
j_gene: TRBJ2-7
len: 12
abundance: NA
d_gene: NA
CDR3nt: TGTGCCGGTCGGATAAGCGCATACGAGCAGTACTTC
CDR3aa: CAGRISAYEQYF

v_gene: TRBV7-2
j_gene: TRBJ2-1
len: 16
abundance: once
d_gene: NA
CDR3nt: TGTGCCAGCAGGAGCAGGTCGGGACACCCCTACAATGAGCAGGTCTTC
CDR3aa: CASRSRSGHPYNEQVF

v_gene: TRBV6-6
j_gene: TRBJ1-2
len: 12
abundance: few
d_gene: NA
CDR3nt: TGTGCCAGCAGTTACCTTGACTATGGCTACACCTTC
CDR3aa: CASSYLDYGYTF

v_gene: TRBV4-3
j_gene: TRBJ1-4
len: 16
abundance: few
d_gene: NA
CDR3nt: TGCGCCAGCAGCCAAGATCACAGGGTTGCTAATGAAAAACTGTTTTTT
CDR3aa: CASSQDHRVANEKLFF

v_gene: TRBV12-3/TRBV12-4
j_gene: TRBJ1-2
len: 13
abundance: NA
d_gene: NA
CDR3nt: TGTGCCAGCAGTTTTTCGAGGGTAGATGACTACACCTTC
CDR3aa: CASSFSRVDDYTF

v_gene: TRBV7-2
j_gene: TRBJ2-1
len: 19
abundance: NA
d_gene: TRBD2
CDR3nt: TGTGCCAGCAGCTTAATCGTCCTAGCGGGGGAGCTCGGCCTGGATGAGCGGTTCTTC
CDR3aa: CASSLIVLAGELGLDERFF

v_gene: TRBV20-1
j_gene: TRBJ1-3
len: 13
abundance: NA
d_gene: NA
CDR3nt: TGCAGTGCTAGAAAAGGGTATGGAAACACCATATATTTT
CDR3aa: CSARKGYGNTIYF

v_gene: TRBV28
j_gene: TRBJ2-5
len: 13
abundance: NA
d_gene: NA
CDR3nt: TGTGCCAGCAAGCGGACATACCAAGAGACCCAGTACTTC
CDR3aa: CASKRTYQETQYF

v_gene: TRBV5-1
j_gene: TRBJ2-3
len: 14
abundance: NA
d_gene: NA
CDR3nt: TGCGCCAGCAGCTTGGCTACCCACACAGATACGCAGTATTTT
CDR3aa: CASSLATHTDTQYF

v_gene: TRBV12-3/TRBV12-4
j_gene: TRBJ2-5
len: 13
abundance: NA
d_gene: TRBD1
CDR3nt: TGTGCCAGCAGCCCGGGACAGGCTGTGACCCAGTACTTC
CDR3aa: CASSPGQAVTQYF

v_gene: TRBV5-1
j_gene: TRBJ2-1
len: 13
abundance: NA
d_gene: TRBD2
CDR3nt: TGCGCCAGTACCATAGCGGGGGCCAATGAGCAGTTCTTC
CDR3aa: CASTIAGANEQFF

v_gene: TRBV18
j_gene: TRBJ2-7
len: 14
abundance: few
d_gene: NA
CDR3nt: TGTGCCAGCTCACCAGAGGGGTTCTCCTACGAGCAGTACTTC
CDR3aa: CASSPEGFSYEQYF

v_gene: TRBV2
j_gene: TRBJ2-1
len: 13
abundance: few
d_gene: TRBD2
CDR3nt: TGTGCCGGTACCGGGACTACTGTTTATGAGCAGTTCTTC
CDR3aa: CAGTGTTVYEQFF

v_gene: TRBV15
j_gene: TRBJ2-1
len: 14
abundance: NA
d_gene: TRBD2
CDR3nt: TGTGCCACCAGCAGCGGGGGGGCTAACAATGAGCAGTTCTTC
CDR3aa: CATSSGGANNEQFF

v_gene: TRBV20-1
j_gene: TRBJ2-3
len: 12
abundance: NA
d_gene: NA
CDR3nt: TGCAGTGCTCCCGCCACCACAGATACGCAGTATTTT
CDR3aa: CSAPATTDTQYF

v_gene: TRBV28
j_gene: TRBJ1-1
len: 13
abundance: NA
d_gene: NA
CDR3nt: TGTGCCAGCAGTTTATGGGGGTCTCTTGAAGCTTTCTTT
CDR3aa: CASSLWGSLEAFF

v_gene: TRBV12-3/TRBV12-4
j_gene: TRBJ1-2
len: 17
abundance: NA
d_gene: NA
CDR3nt: TGTGCCAGCAGTTCCCTTATTACTGGGCCTATTGACTATGGCTACACCTTC
CDR3aa: CASSSLITGPIDYGYTF

v_gene: TRBV7-7
j_gene: TRBJ2-4
len: 13
abundance: NA
d_gene: TRBD1
CDR3nt: TGTGCTAGCAGCCGGGACAGGGTCAATGAGCAGTACTTC
CDR3aa: CASSRDRVNEQYF

v_gene: TRBV15
j_gene: TRBJ2-5
len: 14
abundance: few
d_gene: NA
CDR3nt: TGTGCCACCAGCAAAGTAACAAACGGAGAGACCCAGTACTTC
CDR3aa: CATSKVTNGETQYF

v_gene: TRBV7-9
j_gene: TRBJ1-1
len: 12
abundance: NA
d_gene: NA
CDR3nt: TGTGCCAGCAGCTTCCTGCACACTGAAGCTTTCTTT
CDR3aa: CASSFLHTEAFF

v_gene: TRBV2
j_gene: TRBJ2-7
len: 14
abundance: NA
d_gene: TRBD1
CDR3nt: TGTGCCAGCAACCCGGACAGGGGGCTCAACGAGCAGTACTTC
CDR3aa: CASNPDRGLNEQYF

v_gene: TRBV15
j_gene: TRBJ1-2
len: 14
abundance: few
d_gene: NA
CDR3nt: TGTGCCACCAGCAGAGAAGATCCAGGGCAGGGCTACACCTTC
CDR3aa: CATSREDPGQGYTF

v_gene: TRBV5-6
j_gene: TRBJ2-7
len: 14
abundance: few
d_gene: NA
CDR3nt: TGTGCCAGCGGTTGGGGGTTTGGGTCCTACGAGCAGTACTTC
CDR3aa: CASGWGFGSYEQYF

v_gene: TRBV7-2
j_gene: TRBJ1-2
len: 14
abundance: NA
d_gene: NA
CDR3nt: TGTGCCAGCAGCTTAGGTGGGGTGGCTTATGGCTACACCTTC
CDR3aa: CASSLGGVAYGYTF

v_gene: TRBV7-9
j_gene: TRBJ2-3
len: 15
abundance: NA
d_gene: NA
CDR3nt: TGTGCCAGCAGCCCTTCCGCCCCGGGGAAAGATACGCAGTATTTT
CDR3aa: CASSPSAPGKDTQYF

v_gene: TRBV5-1
j_gene: TRBJ2-3
len: 16
abundance: NA
d_gene: NA
CDR3nt: TGCGCCAGCAGCCCGGATGACAGGATATCCACAGATACGCAGTATTTT
CDR3aa: CASSPDDRISTDTQYF

v_gene: TRBV12-3/TRBV12-4
j_gene: TRBJ1-1
len: 12
abundance: NA
d_gene: NA
CDR3nt: TGTGCCAGCAGTTGGACGAGGGTTGAAGCTTTCTTT
CDR3aa: CASSWTRVEAFF

v_gene: TRBV30
j_gene: TRBJ2-5
len: 13
abundance: NA
d_gene: TRBD2
CDR3nt: TGTGCCTCACTAGCGGGGCCTCAAGAGACCCAGTACTTC
CDR3aa: CASLAGPQETQYF

v_gene: TRBV10-3
j_gene: TRBJ2-7
len: 12
abundance: NA
d_gene: TRBD1
CDR3nt: TGTGCCATTAGACAGGGATCCTACGAGCAGTACTTC
CDR3aa: CAIRQGSYEQYF

v_gene: TRBV12-5
j_gene: TRBJ1-1
len: 12
abundance: NA
d_gene: NA
CDR3nt: TGTGCTAGTGGTTTCGGGGACACTGAAGCTTTCTTT
CDR3aa: CASGFGDTEAFF

v_gene: TRBV7-8
j_gene: TRBJ2-7
len: 13
abundance: NA
d_gene: NA
CDR3nt: TGTGCCAGCAGCCCCCGACTAGAGGGCGAGCAGTACTTC
CDR3aa: CASSPRLEGEQYF

v_gene: TRBV6-6
j_gene: TRBJ2-7
len: 15
abundance: few
d_gene: NA
CDR3nt: TGTGCCAGCAGTGACTACAGGGTAGGCTCCTACGAGCAGTACTTC
CDR3aa: CASSDYRVGSYEQYF